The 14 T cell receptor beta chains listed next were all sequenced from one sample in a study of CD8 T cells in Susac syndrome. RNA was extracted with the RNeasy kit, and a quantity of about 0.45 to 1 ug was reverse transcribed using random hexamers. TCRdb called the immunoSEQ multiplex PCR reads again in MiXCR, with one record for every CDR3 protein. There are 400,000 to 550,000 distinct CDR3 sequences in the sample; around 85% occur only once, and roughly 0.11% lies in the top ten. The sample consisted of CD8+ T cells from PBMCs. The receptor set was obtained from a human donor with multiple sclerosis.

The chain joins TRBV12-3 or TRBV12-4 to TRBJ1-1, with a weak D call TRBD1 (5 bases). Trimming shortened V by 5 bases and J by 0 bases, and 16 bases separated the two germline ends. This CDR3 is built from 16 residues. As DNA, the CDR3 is TGTGCCAGCAGTGACCCCCGACAGAGCCTGAACACTGAAGCTTTCTTT. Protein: CASSDPRQSLNTEAFF.

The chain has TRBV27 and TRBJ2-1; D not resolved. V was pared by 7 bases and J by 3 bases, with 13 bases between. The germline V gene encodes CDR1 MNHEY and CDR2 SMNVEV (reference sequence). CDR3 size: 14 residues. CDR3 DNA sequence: TGTGCCAGCACCCCAGTTTTCGGCTACAATGAGCAGTTCTTC. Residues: CASTPVFGYNEQFF.

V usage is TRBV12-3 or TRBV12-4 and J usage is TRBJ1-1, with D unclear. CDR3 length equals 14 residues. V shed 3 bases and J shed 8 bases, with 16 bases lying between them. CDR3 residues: CASSFIEDTREAFF. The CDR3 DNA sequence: TGTGCCAGCAGTTTTATAGAAGACACACGAGAAGCTTTCTTT.

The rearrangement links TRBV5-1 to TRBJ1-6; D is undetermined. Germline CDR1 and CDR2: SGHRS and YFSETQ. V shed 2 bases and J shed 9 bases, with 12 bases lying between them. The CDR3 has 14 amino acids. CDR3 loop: CASSFERAGSPLHF. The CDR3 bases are TGCGCCAGCAGCTTTGAAAGAGCGGGTTCACCCCTCCACTTT.

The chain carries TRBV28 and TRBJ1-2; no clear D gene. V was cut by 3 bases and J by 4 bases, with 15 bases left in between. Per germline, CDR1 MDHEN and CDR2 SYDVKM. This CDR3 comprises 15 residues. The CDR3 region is CASSFVAVPAYGYTF. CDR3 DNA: TGTGCCAGCAGTTTTGTGGCAGTTCCAGCCTATGGCTACACCTTC.

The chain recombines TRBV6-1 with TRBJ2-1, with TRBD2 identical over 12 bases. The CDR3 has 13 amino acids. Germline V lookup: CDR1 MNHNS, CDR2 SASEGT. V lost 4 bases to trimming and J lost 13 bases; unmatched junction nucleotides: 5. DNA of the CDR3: TGTGCCAGCAGTGGGACTAGCGGGGAAGCACAGTTCTTC. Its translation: CASSGTSGEAQFF.

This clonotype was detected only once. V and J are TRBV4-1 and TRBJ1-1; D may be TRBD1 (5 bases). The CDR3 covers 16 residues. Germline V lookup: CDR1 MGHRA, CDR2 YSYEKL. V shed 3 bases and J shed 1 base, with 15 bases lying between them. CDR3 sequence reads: CASSHLGRGPNTEAFF. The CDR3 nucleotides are TGCGCCAGCAGCCACCTAGGGCGGGGCCCGAACACTGAAGCTTTCTTT.

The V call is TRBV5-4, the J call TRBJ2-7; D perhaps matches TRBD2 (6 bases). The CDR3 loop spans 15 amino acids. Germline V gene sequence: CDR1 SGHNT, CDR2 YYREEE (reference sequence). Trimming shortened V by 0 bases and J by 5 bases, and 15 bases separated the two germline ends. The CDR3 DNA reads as TGTGCCAGCAGCTTGGTAGGCCCCGGAGGGAACGAGCAGTACTTC. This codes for CASSLVGPGGNEQYF.

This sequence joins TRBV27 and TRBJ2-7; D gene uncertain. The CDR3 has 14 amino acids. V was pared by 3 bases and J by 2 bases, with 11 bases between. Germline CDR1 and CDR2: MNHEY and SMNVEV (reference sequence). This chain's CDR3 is CASSFLGNTYEQYF. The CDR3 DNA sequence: TGTGCCAGCAGTTTCCTGGGGAATACCTACGAGCAGTACTTC.

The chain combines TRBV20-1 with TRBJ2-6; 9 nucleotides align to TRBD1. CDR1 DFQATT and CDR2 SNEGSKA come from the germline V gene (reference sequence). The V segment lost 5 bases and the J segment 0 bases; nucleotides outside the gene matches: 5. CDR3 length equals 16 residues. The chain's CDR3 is CSALGTGSSGANVLTF. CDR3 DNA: TGCAGTGCTCTAGGGACAGGGAGCTCTGGGGCCAACGTCCTGACTTTC.

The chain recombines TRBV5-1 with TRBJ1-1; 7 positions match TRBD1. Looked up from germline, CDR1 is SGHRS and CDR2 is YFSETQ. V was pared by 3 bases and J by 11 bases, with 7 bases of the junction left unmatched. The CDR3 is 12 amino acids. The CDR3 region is CASSSEGAGAFF. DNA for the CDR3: TGCGCCAGCAGCTCGGAGGGGGCGGGGGCTTTCTTT.

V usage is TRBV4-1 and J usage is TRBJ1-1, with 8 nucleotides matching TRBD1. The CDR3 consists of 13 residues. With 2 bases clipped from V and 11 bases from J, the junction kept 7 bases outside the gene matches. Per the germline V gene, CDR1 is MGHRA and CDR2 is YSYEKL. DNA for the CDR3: TGCGCCAGCAGCCAAATTACAGGGGGTCGGGCTTTCTTT. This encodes CASSQITGGRAFF.

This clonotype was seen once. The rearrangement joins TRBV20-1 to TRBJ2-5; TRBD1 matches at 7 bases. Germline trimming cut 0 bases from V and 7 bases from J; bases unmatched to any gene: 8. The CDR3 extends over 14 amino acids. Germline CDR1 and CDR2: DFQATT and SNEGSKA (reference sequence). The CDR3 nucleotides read TGCAGTGCTAGAGATTCTGAGGGGGCCGGGACCCAGTACTTC. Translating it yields CSARDSEGAGTQYF.

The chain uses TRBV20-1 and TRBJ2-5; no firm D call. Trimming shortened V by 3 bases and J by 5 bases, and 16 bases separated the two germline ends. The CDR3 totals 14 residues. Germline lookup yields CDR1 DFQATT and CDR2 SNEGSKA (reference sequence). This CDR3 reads CSASSFGSWETQYF. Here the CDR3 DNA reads TGCAGTGCTAGTAGTTTCGGATCTTGGGAGACCCAGTACTTC.